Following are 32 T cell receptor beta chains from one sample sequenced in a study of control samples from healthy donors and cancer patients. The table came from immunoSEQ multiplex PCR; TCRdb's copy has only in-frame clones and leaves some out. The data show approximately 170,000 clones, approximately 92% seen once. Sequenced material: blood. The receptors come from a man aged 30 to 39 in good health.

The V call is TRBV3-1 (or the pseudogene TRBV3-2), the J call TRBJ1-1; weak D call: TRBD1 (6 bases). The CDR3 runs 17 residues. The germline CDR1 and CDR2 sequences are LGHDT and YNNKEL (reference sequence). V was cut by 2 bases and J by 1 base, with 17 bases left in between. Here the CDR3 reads CASSQHSQQGSNTEAFF. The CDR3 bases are TGTGCCAGCAGCCAACACTCCCAACAGGGTTCGAACACTGAAGCTTTCTTT.

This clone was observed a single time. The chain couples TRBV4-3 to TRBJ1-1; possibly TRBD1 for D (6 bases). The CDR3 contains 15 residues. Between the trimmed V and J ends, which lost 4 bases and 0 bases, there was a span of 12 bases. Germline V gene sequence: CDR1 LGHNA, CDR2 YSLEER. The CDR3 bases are TGCGCCAGCAGCCGTGGGGGGCCGATGAACACTGAAGCTTTCTTT. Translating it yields CASSRGGPMNTEAFF.

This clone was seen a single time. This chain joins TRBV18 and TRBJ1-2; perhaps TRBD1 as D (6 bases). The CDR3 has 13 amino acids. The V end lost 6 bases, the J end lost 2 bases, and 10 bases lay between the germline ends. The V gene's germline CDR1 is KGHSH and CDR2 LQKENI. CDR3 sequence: CASSPTGNYGYTF. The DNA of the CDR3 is TGTGCCAGCTCCCCCACAGGGAACTATGGCTACACCTTC.

The CDR3 is CASLASGGSYEQYF. As DNA, the CDR3 is TGCGCCAGCCTTGCATCGGGCGGCTCCTACGAGCAGTACTTC. The chain employs TRBV23-1 and TRBJ2-7; no reliable D call. TRBV23-1 is identified as an open reading frame with a role that is uncertain. The CDR3 sequence is 14 residues long. V shed 8 bases and J shed 0 bases, with 14 bases lying between them.

Here the CDR3 DNA reads TGCGCCAGCAGCTTGGAGGCCGGCTATGGCTACACCTTC. Its translation: CASSLEAGYGYTF. The gene calls are TRBV5-1 and TRBJ1-2; D is undetermined. The CDR3 consists of 13 residues. Per germline, CDR1 SGHRS and CDR2 YFSETQ. Trimming pared 0 bases from V and 4 bases from J, leaving 7 bases between.

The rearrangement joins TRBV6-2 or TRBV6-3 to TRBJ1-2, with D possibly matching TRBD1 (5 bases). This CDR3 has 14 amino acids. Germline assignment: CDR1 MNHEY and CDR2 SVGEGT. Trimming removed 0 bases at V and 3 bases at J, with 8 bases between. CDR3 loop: CASSYSDIDYGYTF. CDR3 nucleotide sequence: TGTGCCAGCAGTTACTCGGACATTGACTATGGCTACACCTTC.

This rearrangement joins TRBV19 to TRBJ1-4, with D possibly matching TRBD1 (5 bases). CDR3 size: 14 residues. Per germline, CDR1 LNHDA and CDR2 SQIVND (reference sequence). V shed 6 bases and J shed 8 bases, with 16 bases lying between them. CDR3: CASSIQGGGEKLFF. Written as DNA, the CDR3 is TGTGCCAGTAGCATTCAGGGTGGAGGGGAAAAACTGTTTTTT.

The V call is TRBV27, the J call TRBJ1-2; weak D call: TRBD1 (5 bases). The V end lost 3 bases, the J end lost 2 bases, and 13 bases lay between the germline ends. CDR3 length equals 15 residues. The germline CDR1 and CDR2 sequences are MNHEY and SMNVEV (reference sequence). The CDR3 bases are TGTGCCAGCAGTTTCGCCGGGACCGCCAACTATGGCTACACCTTC. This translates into CASSFAGTANYGYTF.

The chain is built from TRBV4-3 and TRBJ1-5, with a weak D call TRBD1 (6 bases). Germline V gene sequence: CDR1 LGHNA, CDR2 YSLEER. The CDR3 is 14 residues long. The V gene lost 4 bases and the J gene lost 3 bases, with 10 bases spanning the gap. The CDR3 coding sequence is TGCGCCAGCAGCCCACGGACAGACAATCAGCCCCAGCATTTT. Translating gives CASSPRTDNQPQHF.

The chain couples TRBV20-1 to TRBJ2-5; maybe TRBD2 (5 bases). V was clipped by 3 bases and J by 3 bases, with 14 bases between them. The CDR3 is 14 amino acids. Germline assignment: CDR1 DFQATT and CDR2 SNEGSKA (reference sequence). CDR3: CSASYRGIKETQYF. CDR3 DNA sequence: TGCAGTGCTAGTTACCGGGGAATTAAAGAGACCCAGTACTTC.

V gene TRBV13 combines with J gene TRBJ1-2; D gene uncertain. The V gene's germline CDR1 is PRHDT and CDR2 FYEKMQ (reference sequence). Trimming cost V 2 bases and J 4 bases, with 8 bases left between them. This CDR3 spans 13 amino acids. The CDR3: CASSLSRVYGYTF. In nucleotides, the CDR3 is TGTGCCAGCAGCTTATCCCGCGTCTATGGCTACACCTTC.

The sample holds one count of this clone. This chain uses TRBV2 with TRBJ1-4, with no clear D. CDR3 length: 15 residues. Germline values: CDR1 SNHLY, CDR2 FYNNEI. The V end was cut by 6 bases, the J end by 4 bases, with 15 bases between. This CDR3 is CASSLMDGLNEKLFF. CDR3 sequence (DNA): TGTGCCAGCAGCCTTATGGACGGACTTAATGAAAAACTGTTTTTT.

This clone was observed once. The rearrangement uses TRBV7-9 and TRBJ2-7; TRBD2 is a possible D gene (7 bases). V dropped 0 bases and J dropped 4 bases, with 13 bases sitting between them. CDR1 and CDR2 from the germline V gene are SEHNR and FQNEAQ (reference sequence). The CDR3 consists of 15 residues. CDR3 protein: CASSLASGGFYEQYF. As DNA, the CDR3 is TGTGCCAGCAGCTTAGCCTCGGGGGGCTTTTACGAGCAGTACTTC.

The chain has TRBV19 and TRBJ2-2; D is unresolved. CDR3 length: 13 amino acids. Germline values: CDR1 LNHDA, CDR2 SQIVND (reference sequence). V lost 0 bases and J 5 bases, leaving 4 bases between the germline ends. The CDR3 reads CASSIDGTGELFF. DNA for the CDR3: TGTGCCAGTAGTATAGACGGGACCGGGGAGCTGTTTTTT.

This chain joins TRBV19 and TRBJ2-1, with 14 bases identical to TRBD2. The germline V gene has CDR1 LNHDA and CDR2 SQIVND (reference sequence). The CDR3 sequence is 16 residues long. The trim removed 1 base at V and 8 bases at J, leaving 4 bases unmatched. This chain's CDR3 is CASSIGLAGGGDEQFF. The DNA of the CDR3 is TGTGCCAGTAGTATAGGACTAGCGGGAGGGGGCGATGAGCAGTTCTTC.

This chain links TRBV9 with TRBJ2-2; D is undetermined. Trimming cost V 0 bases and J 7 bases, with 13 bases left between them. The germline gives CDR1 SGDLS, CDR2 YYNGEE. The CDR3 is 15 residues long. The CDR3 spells CASSVEGIPGGELFF. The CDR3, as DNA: TGTGCCAGCAGCGTAGAAGGTATCCCAGGCGGGGAGCTGTTTTTT.

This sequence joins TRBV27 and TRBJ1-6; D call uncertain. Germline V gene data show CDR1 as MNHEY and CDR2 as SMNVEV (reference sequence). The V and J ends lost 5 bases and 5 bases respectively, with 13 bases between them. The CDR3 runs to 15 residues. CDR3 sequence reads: CASSPLDGNNSPLHF. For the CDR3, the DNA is TGTGCCAGCAGTCCCTTAGACGGAAATAATTCACCCCTCCACTTT.

The CDR3 is CASSPGGGTGGLRHEQYF. For the CDR3, the DNA is TGTGCCAGCAGCCCGGGTGGAGGGACAGGGGGCCTCAGGCACGAGCAGTACTTC. The chain employs TRBV5-4 and TRBJ2-7; TRBD1 aligns across 12 bases. The J segment lost 5 bases and the V segment lost 4 bases, leaving 16 bases of the junction unmatched. The CDR3 is 18 residues long. Germline assignment: CDR1 SGHNT and CDR2 YYREEE (reference sequence).

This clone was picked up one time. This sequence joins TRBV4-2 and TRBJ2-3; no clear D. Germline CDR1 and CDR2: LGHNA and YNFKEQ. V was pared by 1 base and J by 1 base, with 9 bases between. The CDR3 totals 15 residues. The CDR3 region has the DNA TGTGCCAGCAGCCAAGTAAAAGCTGGCACAGATACGCAGTATTTT. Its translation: CASSQVKAGTDTQYF.

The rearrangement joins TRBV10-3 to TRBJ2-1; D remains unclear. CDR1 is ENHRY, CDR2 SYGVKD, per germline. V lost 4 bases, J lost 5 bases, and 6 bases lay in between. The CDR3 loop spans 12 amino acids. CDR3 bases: TGTGCCATCAGTGGCCGGAACAATGAGCAGTTCTTC. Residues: CAISGRNNEQFF.

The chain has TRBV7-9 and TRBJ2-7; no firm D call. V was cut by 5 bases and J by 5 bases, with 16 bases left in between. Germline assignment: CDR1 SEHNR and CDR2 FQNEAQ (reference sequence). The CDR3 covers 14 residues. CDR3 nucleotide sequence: TGTGCCAGCAGCCCCCCAAAGGGTCGGGACGAGCAGTACTTC. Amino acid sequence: CASSPPKGRDEQYF.

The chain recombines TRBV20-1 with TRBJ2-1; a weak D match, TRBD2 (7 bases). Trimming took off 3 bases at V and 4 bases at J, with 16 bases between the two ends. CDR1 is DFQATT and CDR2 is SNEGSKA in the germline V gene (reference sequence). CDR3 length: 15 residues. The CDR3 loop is CSASWEGQGYNEQFF. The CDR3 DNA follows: TGCAGTGCTAGTTGGGAGGGACAAGGATACAATGAGCAGTTCTTC.

The CDR3 loop is CASSVDNRPYNEQFF. The CDR3 DNA reads TGTGCCAGCAGCGTAGACAACCGCCCCTACAATGAGCAGTTCTTC. V is TRBV5-6 and J is TRBJ2-1; no reliable D call. Germline lookup yields CDR1 SGHDT and CDR2 YYEEEE. V lost 4 bases, J lost 2 bases, and 13 bases lay in between. The length of the CDR3 is 15 residues.

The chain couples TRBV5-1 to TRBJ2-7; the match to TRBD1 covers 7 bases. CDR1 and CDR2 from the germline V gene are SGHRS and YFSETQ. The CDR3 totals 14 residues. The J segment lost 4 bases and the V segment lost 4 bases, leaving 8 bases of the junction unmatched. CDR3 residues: CASSLSTGIYEQYF. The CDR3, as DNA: TGCGCCAGCAGCCTTTCGACAGGGATATACGAGCAGTACTTC. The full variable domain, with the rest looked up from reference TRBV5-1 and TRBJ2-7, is KAGVTQTPRYLIKTRGQQVTLSCSPISGHRSVSWYQQTPGQGLQFLFEYFSETQRNKGNFPGRFSGRQFSNSRSEMNVSTLELGDSALYLCASSLSTGIYEQYFGPGTRLTVT.

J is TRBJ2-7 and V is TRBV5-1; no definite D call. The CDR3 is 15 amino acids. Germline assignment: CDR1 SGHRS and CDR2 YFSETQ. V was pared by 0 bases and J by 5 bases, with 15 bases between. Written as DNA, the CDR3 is TGCGCCAGCAGCTTGGCCTCATCGGCAGCCCACGAGCAGTACTTC. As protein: CASSLASSAAHEQYF.

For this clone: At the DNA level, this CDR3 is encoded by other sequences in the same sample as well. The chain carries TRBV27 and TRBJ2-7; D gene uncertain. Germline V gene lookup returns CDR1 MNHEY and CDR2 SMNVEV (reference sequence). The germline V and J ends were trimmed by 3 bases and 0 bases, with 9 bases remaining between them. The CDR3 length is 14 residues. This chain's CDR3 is CASSFEGPSYEQYF. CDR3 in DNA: TGTGCCAGCAGTTTCGAAGGGCCCTCCTACGAGCAGTACTTC.

The CDR3 loop is CASSRATGGVYGYTF. The DNA for the CDR3 is TGTGCCAGCAGCAGGGCGACAGGGGGGGTTTATGGCTACACCTTC. The chain employs TRBV9 and TRBJ1-2; 9 positions match TRBD1. The CDR3 extends over 15 amino acids. Germline values: CDR1 SGDLS, CDR2 YYNGEE. V lost 4 bases to trimming and J lost 5 bases; unmatched junction nucleotides: 9.

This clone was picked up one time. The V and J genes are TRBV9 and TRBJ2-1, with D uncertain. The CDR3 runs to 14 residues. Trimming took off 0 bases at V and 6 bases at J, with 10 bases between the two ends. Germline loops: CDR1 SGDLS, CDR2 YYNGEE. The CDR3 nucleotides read TGTGCCAGCAGCGTAGCGGCGGCTTTCAATGAGCAGTTCTTC. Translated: CASSVAAAFNEQFF. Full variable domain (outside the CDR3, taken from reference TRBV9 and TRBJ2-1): DSGVTQTPKHLITATGQRVTLRCSPRSGDLSVYWYQQSLDQGLQFLIQYYNGEERAKGNILERFSAQQFPDLHSELNLSSLELGDSALYFCASSVAAAFNEQFFGPGTRLTVL.

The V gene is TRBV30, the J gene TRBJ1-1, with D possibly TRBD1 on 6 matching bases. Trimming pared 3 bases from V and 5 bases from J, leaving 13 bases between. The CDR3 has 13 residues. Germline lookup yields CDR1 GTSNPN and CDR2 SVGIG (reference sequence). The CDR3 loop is CAWRKGVETEAFF. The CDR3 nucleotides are TGTGCCTGGAGAAAGGGGGTGGAAACTGAAGCTTTCTTT.

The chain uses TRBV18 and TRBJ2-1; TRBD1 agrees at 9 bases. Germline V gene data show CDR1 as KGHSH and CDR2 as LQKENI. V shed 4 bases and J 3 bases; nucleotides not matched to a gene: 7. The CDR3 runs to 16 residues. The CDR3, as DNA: TGTGCCAGCTCACACCAACAGGGGGCTGGCTACAATGAGCAGTTCTTC. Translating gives CASSHQQGAGYNEQFF.

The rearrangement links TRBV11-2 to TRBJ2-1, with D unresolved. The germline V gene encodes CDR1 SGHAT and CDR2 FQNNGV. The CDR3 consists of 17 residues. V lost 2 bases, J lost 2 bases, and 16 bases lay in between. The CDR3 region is CASSLTGGREAYNEQFF. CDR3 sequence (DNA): TGTGCCAGCAGCTTAACCGGCGGCCGAGAGGCCTACAATGAGCAGTTCTTC. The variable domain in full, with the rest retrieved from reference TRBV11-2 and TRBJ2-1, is EAGVAQSPRYKIIEKRQSVAFWCNPISGHATLYWYQQILGQGPKLLIQFQNNGVVDDSQLPKDRFSAERLKGVDSTLKIQPAKLEDSAVYLCASSLTGGREAYNEQFFGPGTRLTVL.

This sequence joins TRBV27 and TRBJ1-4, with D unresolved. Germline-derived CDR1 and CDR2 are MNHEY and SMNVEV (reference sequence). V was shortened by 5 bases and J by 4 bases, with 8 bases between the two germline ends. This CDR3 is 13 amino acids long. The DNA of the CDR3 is TGTGCCAGCAGTAGAAACAGTAATGAAAAACTGTTTTTT. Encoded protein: CASSRNSNEKLFF.